The sequence of this T cell receptor beta chain was determined in a study of T cell responses to AZD1222 COVID-19 vaccine. Only in-frame clones appear in the TCRdb table, and some are missing; sequencing was by immunoSEQ multiplex PCR. The repertoire holds over 130,000 clones, with approximately 90% as singletons. Study findings and constraints: The number of AZD1222 recipients seropositive at baseline was only five or six. Donors were chiefly white British, with a greater number of females, and clonal diversity was perhaps underestimated. Reports indicate that nearly half of spike-specific TCRs are directed at unmutated variant regions.

V was pared by 5 bases and J by 3 bases, with 5 bases between. From germline, CDR1 is WNHNN and CDR2 SYGVQD (reference sequence). This CDR3 region has 11 residues. A remark on this clone: Its antigen is currently unknown. This specimen includes other DNA sequences encoding the same CDR3.

This specimen was peripheral blood, taken 28 days after the second AZD1222 dose. This receptor was identified in an adult who received the AZD1222 COVID-19 vaccine. V usage is TRBV10-1 and J usage is TRBJ2-7, with D hard to call. The CDR3 nucleotides are TGCGCCAGCAGTAGTGGCTACGAGCAGTACTTC. Its protein product is CASSSGYEQYF.